Below, one TCR beta chain is given with its context. The antigen remains undetermined. The data derive from a study of cytomegalovirus exposure and HLA in healthy donors. Study observations and caveats: Cytomegalovirus association was assigned to more than 150 TCR beta chains.

Germline assignment: CDR1 SGHRS and CDR2 YFSETQ. J lost 4 bases, V lost 2 bases, and 8 bases had no gene match. CDR3 length: 16 amino acids. Primers for the PCR totalled 60 Vbeta and 13 Jbeta. The repertoire was sequenced with immunoSEQ multiplex PCR; TCRdb's copy has only in-frame clones and lacks some. The repertoire holds under 150,000 clones, with around 10% as singletons. This chain connects TRBV5-1 to TRBJ1-5; TRBD1 aligns across 8 bases. This receptor was obtained from a male donor in good health and CMV-seronegative. The sequencing sample was made of PBMCs. This CDR3 is CASSLTGTGPNQPQHF. In DNA form, the CDR3 reads TGCGCCAGCAGCTTAACCGGGACAGGCCCTAATCAGCCCCAGCATTTT.